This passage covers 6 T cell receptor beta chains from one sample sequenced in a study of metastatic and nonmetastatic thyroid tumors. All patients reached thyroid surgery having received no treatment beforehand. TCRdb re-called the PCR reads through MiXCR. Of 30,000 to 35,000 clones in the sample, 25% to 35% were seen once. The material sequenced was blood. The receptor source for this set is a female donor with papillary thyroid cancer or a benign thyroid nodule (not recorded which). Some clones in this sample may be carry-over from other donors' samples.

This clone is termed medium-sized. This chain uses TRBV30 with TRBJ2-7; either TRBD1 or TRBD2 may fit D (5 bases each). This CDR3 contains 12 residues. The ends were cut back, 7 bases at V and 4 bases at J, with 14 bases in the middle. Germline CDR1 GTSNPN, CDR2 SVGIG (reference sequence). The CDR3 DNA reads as TGTGCCTCCACCGGGACGGGATACGAGCAGTACTTC. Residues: CASTGTGYEQYF.

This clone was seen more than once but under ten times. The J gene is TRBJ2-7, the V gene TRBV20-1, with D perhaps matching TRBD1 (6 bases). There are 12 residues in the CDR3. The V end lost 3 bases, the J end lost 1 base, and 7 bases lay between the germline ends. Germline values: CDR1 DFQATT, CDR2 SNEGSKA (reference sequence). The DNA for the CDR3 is TGCAGTGCTAGGACAGGATCCTACGAGCAGTACTTC. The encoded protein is CSARTGSYEQYF.

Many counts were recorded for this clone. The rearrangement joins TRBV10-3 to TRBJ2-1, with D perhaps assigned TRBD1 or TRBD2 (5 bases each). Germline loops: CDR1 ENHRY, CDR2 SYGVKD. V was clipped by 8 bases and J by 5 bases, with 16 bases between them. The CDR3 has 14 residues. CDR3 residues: CAIGSGTENNEQFF. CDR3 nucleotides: TGTGCCATCGGAAGTGGGACCGAAAACAATGAGCAGTTCTTC.

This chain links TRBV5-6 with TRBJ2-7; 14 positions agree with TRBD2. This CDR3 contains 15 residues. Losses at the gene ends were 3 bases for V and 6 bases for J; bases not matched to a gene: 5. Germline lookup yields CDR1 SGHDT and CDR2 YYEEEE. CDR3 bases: TGTGCCAGCAGCTCGGGACTAGCGGGAGTCGGCGAGCAGTACTTC. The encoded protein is CASSSGLAGVGEQYF.

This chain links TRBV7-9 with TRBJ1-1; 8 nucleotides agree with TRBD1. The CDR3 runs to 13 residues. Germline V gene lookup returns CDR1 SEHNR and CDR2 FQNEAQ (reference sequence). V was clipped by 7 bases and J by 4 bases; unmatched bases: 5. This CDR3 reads CASISTGGTEAFF. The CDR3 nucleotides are TGTGCCAGCATCTCTACAGGGGGCACTGAAGCTTTCTTT. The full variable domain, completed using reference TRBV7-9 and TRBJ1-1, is DTGVSQNPRHKITKRGQNVTFRCDPISEHNRLYWYRQTLGQGPEFLTYFQNEAQLEKSRLLSDRFSAERPKGSFSTLEIQRTEQGDSAMYLCASISTGGTEAFFGQGTRLTVV.

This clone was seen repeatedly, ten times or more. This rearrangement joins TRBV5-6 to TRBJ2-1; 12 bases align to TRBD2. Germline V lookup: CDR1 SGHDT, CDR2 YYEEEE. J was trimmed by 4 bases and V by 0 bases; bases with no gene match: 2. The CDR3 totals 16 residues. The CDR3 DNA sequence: TGTGCCAGCAGCTTGGGGACTAGCGGGGATTACAATGAGCAGTTCTTC. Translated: CASSLGTSGDYNEQFF.